This T cell receptor beta chain was documented in a study of CD8 T cells in Susac syndrome. RNA, at about 0.5 to 1 ug, was reverse transcribed with random hexamers. Amplification of the TCR beta CDR3 was carried out by immunoSEQ multiplex PCR, which spanned a total of 54 Vbeta and 13 Jbeta segments. TCRdb reprocessed the immunoSEQ multiplex PCR reads with MiXCR, giving one entry per CDR3 protein. Among about 160,000 distinct CDR3 sequences listed, 92% were seen once. V lost 9 bases, J lost 9 bases, and 9 bases stayed unmatched. Germline assignment: CDR1 SNHLY and CDR2 FYNNEI. The CDR3 spans 15 residues.

The receptor's source is a human donor in good health. The rearrangement uses TRBV2 and TRBJ1-6; TRBD1 matches at 12 bases. The sample consisted of CD4+ T cells from PBMCs. The CDR3 DNA follows: TGTGCCAGTCAGAGGGACAGGGGGCCTAGTTCACCCCTCCACTTT. It specifies CASQRDRGPSSPLHF.